Following are 23 T cell receptor beta chains from one sample sequenced in a study of blood T cell repertoires in COVID-19. Assay: immunoSEQ multiplex PCR; the TCRdb copy retains only in-frame clones and omits some. The sample has hundreds of thousands of clones, 89% seen once. Material: peripheral blood. The receptors shown here come from a man in his 60s who had recovered from COVID-19.

The CDR3 sequence: CASSWTGDQPQHF. CDR3 bases: TGTGCCAGCAGCTGGACGGGGGATCAGCCCCAGCATTTT. This chain joins TRBV7-9 and TRBJ1-5; a weak D match, TRBD1 (5 bases). The V end was cut by 4 bases, the J end by 5 bases, with 9 bases between. The CDR3 runs to 13 residues. Germline V CDR1 and CDR2: SEHNR, FQNEAQ (reference sequence).

V usage is TRBV5-8 and J usage is TRBJ2-7, with 13 bases fitting TRBD2. CDR3 length: 14 residues. After removal of 4 bases from V and 4 bases from J, the junction contained 2 bases not matched to a gene. Germline-derived CDR1 and CDR2 are SGHTS and YDEGEE. For the CDR3, the DNA is TGTGCCAGCAGCCCGACTAGCGGGAGGTACGAGCAGTACTTC. Encoded protein: CASSPTSGRYEQYF. The full variable domain, in which reference TRBV5-8 and TRBJ2-7 provide the parts outside the CDR3, is EAGVTQSPTHLIKTRGQQATLRCSPISGHTSVYWYQQALGLGLQFLLWYDEGEERNRGNFPPRFSGRQFPNYSSELNVNALELEDSALYLCASSPTSGRYEQYFGPGTRLTVT.

The rearrangement links TRBV5-1 to TRBJ2-1, with TRBD1 matching over 7 bases. CDR1 and CDR2 (germline): SGHRS, YFSETQ. The CDR3 sequence is 15 residues long. V dropped 4 bases and J dropped 8; count of bases not matched to a gene: 12. The chain's CDR3 is CASSQGQVKVDEQFF. The CDR3 region has the DNA TGCGCCAGCAGCCAAGGACAGGTCAAGGTCGATGAGCAGTTCTTC.

This clone was counted a few times. This chain uses TRBV30 with TRBJ2-2; 15 bases agree with TRBD2. The junction had 8 bases not matched to a gene; V was cut back by 6 bases and J by 6 bases. This CDR3 spans 16 amino acids. The germline CDR1 and CDR2 sequences are GTSNPN and SVGIG (reference sequence). The DNA of the CDR3 is TGTGCCTGCCCGGGACTAGCGGGAGGAGGACCCGGGGAGCTGTTTTTT. It translates to CACPGLAGGGPGELFF.

V and J are TRBV7-2 and TRBJ1-1; perhaps TRBD1 as D (6 bases). This CDR3 is built from 16 residues. Between the trimmed V and J ends, which lost 0 bases and 0 bases, there was a span of 11 bases. Germline CDR1 SGHTA, CDR2 FQGNSA. The chain's CDR3 is CASSLATQGLNTEAFF. CDR3 DNA: TGTGCCAGCAGCTTAGCGACACAGGGTCTGAACACTGAAGCTTTCTTT.

This rearrangement joins TRBV6-1 to TRBJ1-5, with D unclear. Trimming took 3 bases from V and 7 from J, leaving 13 bases between them. The CDR3 has 14 residues. CDR1 and CDR2 (germline): MNHNS, SASEGT. CDR3 region: CASSETGRRQPQHF. The CDR3, as DNA: TGTGCCAGCAGTGAGACTGGGCGGAGGCAGCCCCAGCATTTT.

J is TRBJ2-1 and V is TRBV7-6; 9 bases are shared with TRBD1. In germline, CDR1 is SGHVS, CDR2 FNYEAQ. The V gene end was trimmed by 0 bases and the J gene end by 8 bases; junction bases not matched to a gene: 5. The CDR3 totals 15 residues. The CDR3 loop reads CASSLAGTGYYEQFF. Here the CDR3 DNA reads TGTGCCAGCAGCTTAGCGGGGACAGGGTATTATGAGCAGTTCTTC.

The genes are TRBV20-1 and TRBJ2-1; D not certain. V dropped 3 bases and J dropped 8 bases, with 8 bases sitting between them. The CDR3 contains 11 residues. The germline V gene encodes CDR1 DFQATT and CDR2 SNEGSKA (reference sequence). The CDR3 loop reads CSASGRYEQFF. For the CDR3, the DNA is TGCAGTGCTAGTGGCAGGTATGAGCAGTTCTTC.

The rearrangement uses TRBV4-1 and TRBJ1-5; no clear D. Trimming removed 0 bases at V and 4 bases at J, with 10 bases between. Germline V lookup: CDR1 MGHRA, CDR2 YSYEKL. This CDR3 region has 15 residues. Written as DNA, the CDR3 is TGCGCCAGCAGCCAAGAGGAGACTTCGAATCAGCCCCAGCATTTT. Protein: CASSQEETSNQPQHF.

The genes are TRBV6-2 or TRBV6-3 and TRBJ1-1; 10 bases match TRBD1. The junction had 11 bases not matched to a gene; V was cut back by 0 bases and J by 4 bases. Per germline, CDR1 MNHEY and CDR2 SVGEGT. There are 18 residues in the CDR3. In nucleotides, the CDR3 is TGTGCCAGCAGTTACTCGACCGGGACAGGGGCCCCTGGCACTGAAGCTTTCTTT. This codes for CASSYSTGTGAPGTEAFF.

This chain uses TRBV5-4 with TRBJ2-1; D gene ambiguous. The germline V gene has CDR1 SGHNT and CDR2 YYREEE (reference sequence). This CDR3 spans 15 amino acids. V was trimmed by 4 bases and J by 1 base, leaving 12 bases between them. CDR3 DNA sequence: TGTGCCAGCAGCCTCACTCCCTTTTCCTACAATGAGCAGTTCTTC. Protein: CASSLTPFSYNEQFF.

This clone was counted between two and nine times. The rearrangement links TRBV2 to TRBJ1-2, with 7 bases that match TRBD1. Per the germline V gene, CDR1 is SNHLY and CDR2 is FYNNEI. The CDR3 covers 14 residues. Trimming took 7 bases from V and 4 from J; bases not matched to a gene: 9. CDR3: CASKGGGAGYGYTF. As DNA, the CDR3 is TGTGCCAGCAAAGGAGGGGGCGCCGGCTATGGCTACACCTTC. Based on the CDR3 plus reference TRBV2 and TRBJ1-2, the full variable domain is EPEVTQTPSHQVTQMGQEVILRCVPISNHLYFYWYRQILGQKVEFLVSFYNNEISEKSEIFDDQFSVERPDGSNFTLKIRSTKLEDSAMYFCASKGGGAGYGYTFGSGTRLTVV.

This clone was observed a few times. The chain recombines TRBV3-1 (or the pseudogene TRBV3-2) with TRBJ2-7, with 10 nucleotides matching TRBD1. The V and J ends lost 4 bases and 5 bases, in that order; junction bases with no gene match: 2. Germline-derived CDR1 and CDR2 are LGHDT and YNNKEL (reference sequence). The CDR3 extends over 13 amino acids. DNA of the CDR3: TGTGCCAGCAGCCGACAGGGGGCGAACGAGCAGTACTTC. Translated, it gives CASSRQGANEQYF.

The chain employs TRBV6-6 and TRBJ1-5, with D unclear. In germline, CDR1 is MNHNY, CDR2 SVGAGI (reference sequence). The CDR3 consists of 15 residues. The V end lost 6 bases, the J end lost 0 bases, and 12 bases lay between the germline ends. The CDR3 is CASSRGDYSNQPQHF. The CDR3 DNA follows: TGTGCCAGCAGCCGCGGGGATTATAGCAATCAGCCCCAGCATTTT.

The CDR3 nucleotides are TGCGCCAGCAGCTGGGAGGGCCATGAAAAACTGTTTTTT. Its protein product is CASSWEGHEKLFF. V gene TRBV5-1 combines with J gene TRBJ1-4, with unresolved D. There are 13 residues in the CDR3. Germline V gives CDR1 SGHRS, CDR2 YFSETQ. Trimming left V 3 bases short and J 6 bases short, with 9 bases between.

CDR3 bases: TGTGCTAGTGGTTTGATGACAGGGATCTTCTCTGGAAACACCATATATTTT. Protein product: CASGLMTGIFSGNTIYF. This chain joins TRBV12-5 and TRBJ1-3, with TRBD1 matching over 7 bases. Germline V gene data show CDR1 as LGHNT and CDR2 as FRNRAP. The V and J ends lost 2 bases and 0 bases, in that order; junction bases with no gene match: 7. This CDR3 comprises 17 residues. The variable domain in full, completed from reference TRBV12-5 and TRBJ1-3, reads DARVTQTPRHKVTEMGQEVTMRCQPILGHNTVFWYRQTMMQGLELLAYFRNRAPLDDSGMPKDRFSAEMPDATLATLKIQPSEPRDSAVYFCASGLMTGIFSGNTIYFGEGSWLTVV.

The chain is built from TRBV9 and TRBJ2-2; 13 positions match TRBD2. This CDR3 spans 17 amino acids. Trimming removed 7 bases from V and 0 bases from J; junction bases left unmatched: 6. Germline CDR1 and CDR2: SGDLS and YYNGEE. This CDR3 is CASGGLAGRANTGELFF. In nucleotides, the CDR3 is TGTGCCAGCGGGGGACTAGCGGGAAGGGCGAACACCGGGGAGCTGTTTTTT.

This chain links TRBV28 with TRBJ1-2; a possible D gene is TRBD1 (5 bases). The germline CDR1 and CDR2 sequences are MDHEN and SYDVKM. V lost 6 bases and J lost 5, with 16 bases in between. CDR3 length: 14 residues. The CDR3 protein is CASSQGIRAYGYTF. CDR3 DNA sequence: TGTGCCAGCAGCCAGGGCATAAGAGCGTATGGCTACACCTTC.

This clone came up a few times. CDR3 amino acids: CAISATGSQSGNTEAFF. The CDR3 DNA follows: TGTGCCATCAGCGCAACGGGATCTCAAAGTGGGAACACTGAAGCTTTCTTT. The chain is built from TRBV10-3 and TRBJ1-1; no clear D gene. The germline V gene has CDR1 ENHRY and CDR2 SYGVKD. V lost 6 bases and J 1 base, leaving 21 bases between the germline ends. CDR3 size: 17 residues.

The CDR3 sequence is CASSQDSGNTIYF. CDR3 DNA: TGTGCCAGCAGCCAAGACAGTGGAAACACCATATATTTT. The chain carries TRBV3-1 (or the pseudogene TRBV3-2) and TRBJ1-3; no firm D call. In germline, CDR1 is LGHDT, CDR2 YNNKEL (reference sequence). Trimming removed 0 bases at V and 3 bases at J, with 3 bases between. The CDR3 runs 13 residues.

V and J are TRBV13 and TRBJ2-3; D possibly corresponds to TRBD2 (5 bases). V was clipped by 5 bases and J by 0 bases, with 15 bases between them. The CDR3 is 16 residues long. Per germline, CDR1 PRHDT and CDR2 FYEKMQ (reference sequence). The CDR3 reads CASSITVQRSTDTQYF. The CDR3 DNA sequence: TGTGCCAGCAGCATCACTGTGCAGCGGAGCACAGATACGCAGTATTTT.

The genes are TRBV29-1 and TRBJ1-1; perhaps TRBD1 as D (5 bases). V lost 4 bases to trimming and J lost 5 bases, with 14 bases between them. The CDR3 runs 13 residues. Germline V gives CDR1 SQVTM, CDR2 ANQGSEA. CDR3 loop: CSVVSGVGTEAFF. The CDR3 nucleotides are TGCAGCGTTGTCTCGGGGGTAGGGACTGAAGCTTTCTTT.

The chain combines TRBV7-9 with TRBJ1-2, with D possibly TRBD1 on 5 matching bases. Germline loops: CDR1 SEHNR, CDR2 FQNEAQ (reference sequence). This CDR3 region has 16 residues. V gave up 1 base and J gave up 0 bases, with 12 bases separating them. The DNA for the CDR3 is TGTGCCAGCAGCTTAGGAGACAGCTTCGCTAACTATGGCTACACCTTC. Protein product: CASSLGDSFANYGYTF. Full variable domain (outside the CDR3, taken from reference TRBV7-9 and TRBJ1-2): DTGVSQNPRHKITKRGQNVTFRCDPISEHNRLYWYRQTLGQGPEFLTYFQNEAQLEKSRLLSDRFSAERPKGSFSTLEIQRTEQGDSAMYLCASSLGDSFANYGYTFGSGTRLTVV.